This T cell receptor beta chain was recovered during a study of T cell responses to AZD1222 COVID-19 vaccine (dated by TCRdb to the early 2020s). Notes on the research overall: Because spike-specific TCR depth and breadth did not differ between the two schedules, AZD1222 recipients who got a second dose at roughly 4 weeks were pooled with those who got a second dose at roughly 12 weeks. TCR sequencing was performed for 233 trial participants, of whom approximately 200 were given two doses of AZD1222 and roughly 25 were given two doses of MenACWY control vaccine. Trial participants were enrolled into age subgroups of 18-55, 56-69 and 70-plus years, which contained approximately 150, 28 and 58 TCR-sequenced participants, respectively. Beyond this particular receptor, the publication reports: In the small 56-69-year group, the increase in depth fell short of significance, most likely because of low power. Vaccine-associated CD4 TCRs spanned the whole spike protein, with dominant responses in regions 160-218 and 743-854. Conclusions about previously exposed vaccinees are limited because only 6 or 7 AZD1222 recipients were SARS-CoV-2 seropositive at baseline. After two AZD1222 doses, spike-specific TCR breadth and depth were significantly higher than at day 0 and than in MenACWY recipients. Participants were mostly white British and included more females than males, and it was suggested by the authors that clonal diversity may have been underestimated. Because no day 14 peak-response samples were available, the repertoires could be characterized only after the peak T cell response. Reportedly, almost half of the unique spike-specific TCRs recognized epitopes lying outside the regions that are mutated in the B.1.351 and B.1.1.7 variants.

The CDR3 regions of human TCRbeta chains were analyzed by immunosequencing. The study's own analysis went as follows. TCRs in the repertoires were matched against a reference library of SARS-CoV-2-specific TCRs that had been generated with the MIRA antigen-specificity platform. Breadth was defined as the fraction of unique TCRs that were SARS-CoV-2-associated, and depth was defined as the fraction of total T cells that were SARS-CoV-2-associated. Using the MIRA data, every spike-specific TCR was mapped to the spike region that the TCR reacted to and assigned to either a CD4 or a CD8 class. Log10-transformed breadth and depth values were compared by one-way ANOVA with Sidak's multiple comparisons tests. What TCRdb holds here is the immuneACCESS table cut down to in-frame rearrangements. Part of the clones is not present; checked against another copy, under half of the missing clones reflect an unresolved V gene, and the others are unexplained. The V and J calls and clone size were taken over from that table, and D and trimming were inferred from the DNA. The sample table contains more than 100,000 clones; only one count was recorded for about 92% of them. Clones ranked in the top ten supply about 4.8% of the sample.

The germline V gene provides CDR1 MNHEY and CDR2 SVGAGI. V drops 6 bases and J drops 9 bases, leaving 14 bases in between. The CDR3 numbers 12 residues from cysteine through phenylalanine. Solely the CDR3 DNA is kept, with 36 bases framed from the first base. In light of the paper, this sample's time point label describes: baseline before first vaccination. Vaccinee samples were obtained from the UK trials COV001 and COV002, which included a single-blind randomized controlled phase 2/3 trial of AZD1222 (ChAdOx1 nCoV-19) in healthy adults. Trial participant PBMC samples were collected at day 0 and day 28 after the second dose for TCRbeta chain sequencing. Concerning this clone: Its antigen has not been determined. No much larger clone exists at a distance of one base, and base qualities are not known.

The chain uses TRBV6-5 and TRBJ1-2; the D gene is possibly TRBD1, with 6 bases matching. This clonotype was obtained from an adult in good health. The material was peripheral blood, obtained on day 0 of AZD1222 vaccination. The DNA sequence is TGTGCCAGCAGACAGGGATTCGGAAGCTACACCTTC. Translated, this is CASRQGFGSYTF.